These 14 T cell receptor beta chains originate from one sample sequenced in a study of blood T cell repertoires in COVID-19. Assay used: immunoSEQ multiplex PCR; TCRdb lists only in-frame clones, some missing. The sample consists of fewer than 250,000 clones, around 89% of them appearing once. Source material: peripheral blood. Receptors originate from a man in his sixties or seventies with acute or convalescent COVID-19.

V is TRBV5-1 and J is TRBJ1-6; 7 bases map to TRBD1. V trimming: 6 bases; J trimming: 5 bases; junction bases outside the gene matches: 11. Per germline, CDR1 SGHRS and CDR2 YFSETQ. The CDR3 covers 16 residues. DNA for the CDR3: TGCGCCAGCACCTTTCCAGGGGACAGTAATAATTCACCCCTCCACTTT. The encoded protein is CASTFPGDSNNSPLHF.

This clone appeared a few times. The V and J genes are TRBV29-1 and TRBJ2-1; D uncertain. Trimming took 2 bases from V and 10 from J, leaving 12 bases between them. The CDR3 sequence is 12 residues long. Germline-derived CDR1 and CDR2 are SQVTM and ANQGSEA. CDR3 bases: TGCAGCGTTGAACTCGTTGGGCGAGAGCAGTTCTTC. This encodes CSVELVGREQFF.

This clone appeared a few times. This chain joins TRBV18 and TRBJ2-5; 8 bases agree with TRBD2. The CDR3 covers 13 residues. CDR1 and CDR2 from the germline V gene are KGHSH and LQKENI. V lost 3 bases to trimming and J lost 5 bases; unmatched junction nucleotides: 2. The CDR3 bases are TGTGCCAGCTCACCCAGCGGGAGTGAGACCCAGTACTTC. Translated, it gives CASSPSGSETQYF. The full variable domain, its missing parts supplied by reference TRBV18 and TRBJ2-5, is NAGVMQNPRHLVRRRGQEARLRCSPMKGHSHVYWYRQLPEEGLKFMVYLQKENIIDESGMPKERFSAEFPKEGPSILRIQQVVRGDSAAYFCASSPSGSETQYFGPGTRLLVL.

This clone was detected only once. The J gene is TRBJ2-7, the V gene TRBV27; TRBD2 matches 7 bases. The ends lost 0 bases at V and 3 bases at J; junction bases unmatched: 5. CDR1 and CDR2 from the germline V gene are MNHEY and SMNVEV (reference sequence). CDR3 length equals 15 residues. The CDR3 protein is CASSLSGRFYYEQYF. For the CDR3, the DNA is TGTGCCAGCAGTTTATCCGGGAGGTTTTACTACGAGCAGTACTTC.

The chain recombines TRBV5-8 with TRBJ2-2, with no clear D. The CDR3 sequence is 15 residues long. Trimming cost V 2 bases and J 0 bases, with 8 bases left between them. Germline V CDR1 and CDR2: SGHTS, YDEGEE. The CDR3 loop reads CASSFSQTNTGELFF. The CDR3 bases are TGTGCCAGCAGCTTTTCGCAGACGAACACCGGGGAGCTGTTTTTT.

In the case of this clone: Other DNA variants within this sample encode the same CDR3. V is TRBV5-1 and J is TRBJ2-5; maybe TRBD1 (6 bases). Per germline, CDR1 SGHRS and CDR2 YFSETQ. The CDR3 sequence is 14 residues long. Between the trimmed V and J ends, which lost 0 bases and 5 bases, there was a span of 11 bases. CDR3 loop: CASSLGQGKETQYF. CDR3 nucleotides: TGCGCCAGCAGCTTGGGCCAGGGGAAGGAGACCCAGTACTTC. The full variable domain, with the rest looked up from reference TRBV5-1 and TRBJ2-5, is KAGVTQTPRYLIKTRGQQVTLSCSPISGHRSVSWYQQTPGQGLQFLFEYFSETQRNKGNFPGRFSGRQFSNSRSEMNVSTLELGDSALYLCASSLGQGKETQYFGPGTRLLVL.

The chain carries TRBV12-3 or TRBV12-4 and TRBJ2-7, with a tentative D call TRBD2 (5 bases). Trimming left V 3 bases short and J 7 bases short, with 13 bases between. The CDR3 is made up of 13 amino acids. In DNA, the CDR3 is TGTGCCAGCAGTTTTCGGAGGTCGGGTGAGCAGTACTTC. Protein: CASSFRRSGEQYF.

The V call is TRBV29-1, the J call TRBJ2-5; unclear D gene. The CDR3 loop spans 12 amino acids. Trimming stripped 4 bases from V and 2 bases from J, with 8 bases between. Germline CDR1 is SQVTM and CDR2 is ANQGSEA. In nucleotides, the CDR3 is TGCAGCGTTGTAGCTGCTCAAGAGACCCAGTACTTC. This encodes CSVVAAQETQYF.

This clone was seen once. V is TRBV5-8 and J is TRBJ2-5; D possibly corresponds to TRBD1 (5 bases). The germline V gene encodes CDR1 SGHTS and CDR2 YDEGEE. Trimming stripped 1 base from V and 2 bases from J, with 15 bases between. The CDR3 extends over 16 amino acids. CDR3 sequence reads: CASSLMASRQQETQYF. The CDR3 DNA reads TGTGCCAGCAGCTTGATGGCCTCCAGACAGCAAGAGACCCAGTACTTC.

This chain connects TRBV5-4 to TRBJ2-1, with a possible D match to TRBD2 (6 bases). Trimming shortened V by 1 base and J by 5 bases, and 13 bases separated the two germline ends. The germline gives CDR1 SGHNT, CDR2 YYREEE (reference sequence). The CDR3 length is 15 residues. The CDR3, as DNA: TGTGCCAGCAGCTTGCTGTTTGGAGGGCACAATGAGCAGTTCTTC. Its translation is CASSLLFGGHNEQFF.

The CDR3 nucleotides read TGTGCCAGCTCACCGACGATAGCGGGAGGGGCGGATACGCAGTATTTT. Translating it yields CASSPTIAGGADTQYF. The V call is TRBV18, the J call TRBJ2-3; 11 bases line up with TRBD2. V was clipped by 3 bases and J by 6 bases; unmatched bases: 8. This CDR3 spans 16 amino acids. The germline CDR1 and CDR2 sequences are KGHSH and LQKENI.

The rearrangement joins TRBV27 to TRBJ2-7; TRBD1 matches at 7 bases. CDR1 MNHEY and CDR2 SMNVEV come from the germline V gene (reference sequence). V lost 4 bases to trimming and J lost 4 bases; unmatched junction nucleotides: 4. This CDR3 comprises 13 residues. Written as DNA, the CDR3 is TGTGCCAGCAGTTCTCAGGGGGAGTACGAGCAGTACTTC. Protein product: CASSSQGEYEQYF.

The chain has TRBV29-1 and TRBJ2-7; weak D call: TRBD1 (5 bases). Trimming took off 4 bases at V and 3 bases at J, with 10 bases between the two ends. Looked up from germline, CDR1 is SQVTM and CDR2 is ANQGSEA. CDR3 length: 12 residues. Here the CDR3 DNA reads TGCAGCGTTGGGACACAATTCTACGAGCAGTACTTC. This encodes CSVGTQFYEQYF.

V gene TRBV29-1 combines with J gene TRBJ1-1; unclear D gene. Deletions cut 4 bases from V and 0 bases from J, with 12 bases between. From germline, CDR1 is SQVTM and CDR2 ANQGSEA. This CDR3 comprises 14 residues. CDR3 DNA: TGCAGCGTTGGTTCGGCGGCAATGAACACTGAAGCTTTCTTT. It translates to CSVGSAAMNTEAFF.